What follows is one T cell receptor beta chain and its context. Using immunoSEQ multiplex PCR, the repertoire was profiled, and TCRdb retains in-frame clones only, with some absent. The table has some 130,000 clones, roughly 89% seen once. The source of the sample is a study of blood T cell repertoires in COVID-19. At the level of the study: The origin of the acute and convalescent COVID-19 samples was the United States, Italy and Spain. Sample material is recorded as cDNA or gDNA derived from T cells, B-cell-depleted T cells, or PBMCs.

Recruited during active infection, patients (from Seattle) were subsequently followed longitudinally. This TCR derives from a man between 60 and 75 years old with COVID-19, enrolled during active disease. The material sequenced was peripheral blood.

CDR3 protein: CASSQGQIAGGDETQYF. CDR3 sequence (DNA): TGCGCCAGCAGCCAAGGACAGATAGCGGGGGGTGACGAGACCCAGTACTTC. The rearrangement uses TRBV4-3 and TRBJ2-5; 10 bases are a match to TRBD2. V shed 1 base and J 5 bases; nucleotides not matched to a gene: 10. Germline assignment: CDR1 LGHNA and CDR2 YSLEER. CDR3 length equals 17 residues.